Included here is one T cell receptor (beta chain) sequence, with context. The repertoire was sequenced with immunoSEQ multiplex PCR; TCRdb's copy has only in-frame clones and lacks some. This repertoire shows 640,000 or so clones, 87% found once; its top ten account for approximately 0.0097%. This sample is drawn from a study of shared T cell receptors in the human thymus. Trimming shortened V by 4 bases and J by 1 base, and 22 bases separated the two germline ends. Per germline, CDR1 SGHAT and CDR2 FQNNGV. There are 19 residues in the CDR3. These data also formed part of another study, on human thymus T cells. That study adds: During corrective heart surgery, resections were taken, and the thymus tissue came from them. Apparent bias marked the V and J gene usage of thymic and blood repertoires.

The origin of this receptor is a boy younger than two with a congenital heart defect. The chain uses TRBV11-2 and TRBJ2-2; tentative D call: TRBD1 (6 bases). Sequenced sample: thymocytes. CDR3 protein: CASSSLGGSGTWNTGELFF. The CDR3 nucleotides read TGTGCCAGCAGCTCACTAGGAGGATCCGGGACATGGAACACCGGGGAGCTGTTTTTT.